Sequencing of this T cell receptor beta chain was carried out in a study of T-cell reconstitution after alpha-beta-depleted transplantation in children. Study-wide results and caveats: About two months after transplant, alpha-beta T cells reportedly came from several hundred expanded graft clones.

The CDR3 loop spans 14 amino acids. Germline-derived CDR1 and CDR2 are SGHKS and YYEKEE (reference sequence). V lost 1 base, J lost 4 bases, and 8 bases lay in between. Researchers prepared the TCRbeta library using unique molecular identifiers, the study reports. TCRdb processed the PCR reads anew with MiXCR; each CDR3 protein has one entry. Altogether around 960,000 distinct CDR3 sequences are present, about 31% being singletons, with the ten largest covering over 25%. This clonotype was counted between two and nine times. What it recognizes is unknown. The sequences come from PBMCs, mostly from graft donor cells, collected 360 days after TCRalphabeta/CD19-depleted stem cell transplant. The V and J genes are TRBV5-5 and TRBJ1-4; possible D gene TRBD1, 5 bases. This clonotype was obtained from a boy under two years old who had a stem cell transplant for SCID, so the T cells may come from the graft donor. The CDR3: CASSLWGSNEKLFF. CDR3 nucleotide sequence: TGTGCCAGCAGCTTGTGGGGGAGTAATGAAAAACTGTTTTTT.